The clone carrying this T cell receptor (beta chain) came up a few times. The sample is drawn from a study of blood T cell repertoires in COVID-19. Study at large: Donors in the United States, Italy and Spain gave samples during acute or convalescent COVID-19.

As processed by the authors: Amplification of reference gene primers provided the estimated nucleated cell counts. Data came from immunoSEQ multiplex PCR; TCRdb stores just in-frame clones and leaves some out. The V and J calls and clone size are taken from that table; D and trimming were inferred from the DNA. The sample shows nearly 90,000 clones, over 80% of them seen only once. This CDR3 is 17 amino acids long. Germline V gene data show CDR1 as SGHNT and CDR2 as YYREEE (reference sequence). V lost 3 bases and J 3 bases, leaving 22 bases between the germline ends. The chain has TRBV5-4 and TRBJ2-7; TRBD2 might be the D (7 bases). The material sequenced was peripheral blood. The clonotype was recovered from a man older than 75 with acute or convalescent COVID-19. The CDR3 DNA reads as TGTGCCAGCAGCTCACCGACCGGGACGGGGGGCGACTACGAGCAGTACTTC. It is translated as CASSSPTGTGGDYEQYF.